The source of this TCR beta chain is a study of radiation and T cells in renal cell carcinoma. Study conclusions and caveats: Top tumor clonotypes rose in blood 2 weeks post-radiation, then contracted.

Germline V gene lookup returns CDR1 MNHEY and CDR2 SVGAGI. V lost 6 bases to trimming and J lost 5 bases, with 16 bases between them. CDR3 length: 14 residues. This sample's time point: baseline pretreatment blood. As for treatment: 15 Gy SBRT to primary tumor, nephrectomy 4 weeks later. Serial blood draws occurred at baseline and 2 and 4 weeks post-SBRT. On this clone itself: The target antigen is unknown.

The assay was immunoSEQ multiplex PCR, and TCRdb's table has in-frame clones only and misses some. The sample consists of 110,000 to 150,000 clones, approximately 90% of them appearing once. The sequencing used blood, collected from a patient whose treatment included radiotherapy and nephrectomy. The sequence was obtained from a woman aged 45-60 years with renal cell carcinoma. The chain couples TRBV6-5 to TRBJ2-5; tentatively, D is TRBD1 (6 bases). The chain's CDR3 is CASRDSYNGETQYF. In DNA, the CDR3 is TGTGCCAGCAGGGACAGTTACAACGGGGAGACCCAGTACTTC.